This passage covers 2 T cell receptor beta chains from one sample sequenced in a study of cytomegalovirus exposure and HLA in healthy donors. PCR used 60 Vbeta primers and 13 Jbeta primers. The protocol was immunoSEQ multiplex PCR, while the TCRdb copy is restricted to in-frame clones and leaves out a portion. The data show roughly 130,000 clones, 79% seen once. The sequencing input was PBMCs. The receptors were gathered from a man aged 18 to 30 in good health and CMV-seronegative.

Of note for this clone: The CDR3 does not end in the conserved phenylalanine or tryptophan, so this is likely a read error. The DNA is left out, because the CDR3 cannot be placed on it with certainty; the CDR3 is given as TCRdb lists it. The J gene is TRBJ1-1, the V gene TRBV7-2. The CDR3 comprises 14 residues, both ends counted. CDR1 SGHTA and CDR2 FQGNSA come from the germline V gene. CDR3 loop: CASSRDRTLRRWEV.

CDR3 in DNA: TGCGCCAGCAGCTGGGGGACAGGGAGAGGTGAGACCCAGTACTTC. It encodes CASSWGTGRGETQYF. J is TRBJ2-5 and V is TRBV5-1; TRBD1 matches at 9 bases. Germline CDR1 and CDR2: SGHRS and YFSETQ. CDR3 length: 15 amino acids. V was clipped by 3 bases and J by 5 bases; unmatched bases: 8.